Below, 8 T cell receptor beta chains from the same sample are listed, as sequenced in a study of radiation and T cells in renal cell carcinoma. Time point described: blood 4 weeks post-SBRT, at nephrectomy. Treatment here: 15 Gy SBRT to primary tumor, nephrectomy 4 weeks later. The table came from immunoSEQ multiplex PCR; TCRdb's copy has only in-frame clones and leaves some out. Counted here are approximately 150,000 clones, 65% to 90% occurring once; the ten biggest clones make up 17%. Sequencing was performed on blood, taken from a patient whose treatment included radiotherapy and nephrectomy. The receptors here all came from a woman between 45 and 65 years old with renal cell carcinoma.

Written as DNA, the CDR3 is TGCGCCAGCAGTCCCGGAGGGGTGGGCTATGGCTACACCTTC. Translating gives CASSPGGVGYGYTF. This chain links TRBV4-1 with TRBJ1-2; possibly TRBD1 for D (5 bases). Germline CDR1 and CDR2: MGHRA and YSYEKL. The CDR3 runs 14 residues. With 6 bases removed from V and 4 bases from J, the gap between germline ends came to 15 bases.

The chain links TRBV7-9 to TRBJ2-7, with D perhaps assigned TRBD1 or TRBD2 (6 bases each). The CDR3 has 12 residues. Between the trimmed V and J ends, which lost 1 base and 7 bases, there was a span of 8 bases. Germline V gene sequence: CDR1 SEHNR, CDR2 FQNEAQ (reference sequence). CDR3 sequence: CASSLEGGEQYF. The CDR3 DNA reads as TGTGCCAGCAGCTTAGAAGGGGGGGAGCAGTACTTC.

This chain connects TRBV18 to TRBJ2-7, with TRBD1 as a possible D gene (6 bases). CDR3 size: 16 residues. V was shortened by 1 base and J by 5 bases, with 18 bases between the two germline ends. Looked up from germline, CDR1 is KGHSH and CDR2 is LQKENI. CDR3 protein: CASSPLWGTGSNEQYF. The CDR3 nucleotides are TGTGCCAGCTCACCACTTTGGGGAACAGGGAGTAACGAGCAGTACTTC.

The V gene is TRBV9, the J gene TRBJ2-3; no definite D call. V was trimmed by 0 bases and J by 0 bases, leaving 8 bases between them. In germline, CDR1 is SGDLS, CDR2 YYNGEE. This CDR3 region has 15 residues. CDR3 bases: TGTGCCAGCAGCGTAGGTACAACCAGCACAGATACGCAGTATTTT. It specifies CASSVGTTSTDTQYF.

The J gene is TRBJ2-3, the V gene TRBV9, with 7 nucleotides matching TRBD2. Germline-derived CDR1 and CDR2 are SGDLS and YYNGEE. Trimming removed 6 bases from V and 2 bases from J; junction bases left unmatched: 9. This CDR3 spans 15 amino acids. The CDR3 is CASTITGTTTDTQYF. The CDR3 DNA follows: TGTGCCAGCACCATAACCGGGACTACCACAGATACGCAGTATTTT.

The chain couples TRBV7-9 to TRBJ2-3, with no clear D. The CDR3 length is 12 residues. Germline V gene data show CDR1 as SEHNR and CDR2 as FQNEAQ (reference sequence). V was cut by 7 bases and J by 2 bases, with 7 bases left in between. The CDR3 nucleotides are TGTGCCAGCACTCTGGACACAGATACGCAGTATTTT. Protein product: CASTLDTDTQYF.

This chain uses TRBV7-3 with TRBJ2-3; D is perhaps TRBD2 (7 bases). Trimming shortened V by 5 bases and J by 0 bases, and 12 bases separated the two germline ends. The CDR3 consists of 15 residues. Germline-derived CDR1 and CDR2 are SGHTA and FQGTGA. Here the CDR3 reads CASSRGAGSTDTQYF. In DNA, the CDR3 is TGTGCCAGCAGCCGGGGGGCGGGCAGCACAGATACGCAGTATTTT.

The CDR3 DNA sequence: TGTGCCAGCAGCCGGGGGGAGTTTCAGCCCCAGCATTTT. Translating it yields CASSRGEFQPQHF. The chain is built from TRBV7-9 and TRBJ1-5; D possibly corresponds to TRBD1 (5 bases). Germline V gene lookup returns CDR1 SEHNR and CDR2 FQNEAQ (reference sequence). V was cut by 5 bases and J by 6 bases, with 11 bases left in between. This CDR3 comprises 13 residues. The entire variable domain, with the rest obtained from reference TRBV7-9 and TRBJ1-5, is as follows: DTGVSQNPRHKITKRGQNVTFRCDPISEHNRLYWYRQTLGQGPEFLTYFQNEAQLEKSRLLSDRFSAERPKGSFSTLEIQRTEQGDSAMYLCASSRGEFQPQHFGDGTRLSIL.